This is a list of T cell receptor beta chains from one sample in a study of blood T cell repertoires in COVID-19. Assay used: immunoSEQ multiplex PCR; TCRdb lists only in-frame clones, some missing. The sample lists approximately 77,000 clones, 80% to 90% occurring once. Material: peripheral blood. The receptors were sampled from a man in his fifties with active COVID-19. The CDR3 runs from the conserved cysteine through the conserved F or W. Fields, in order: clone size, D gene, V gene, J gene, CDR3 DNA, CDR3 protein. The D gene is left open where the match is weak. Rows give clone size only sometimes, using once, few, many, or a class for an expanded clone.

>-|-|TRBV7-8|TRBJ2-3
TGTGCCAGCAGCCGGGGGTGGGGCGCAGATACGCAGTATTTT
CASSRGWGADTQYF
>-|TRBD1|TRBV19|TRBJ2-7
TGTGCCAGTAGTAGGAGCCAGGGGGCTGGCGAGCAGTACTTC
CASSRSQGAGEQYF
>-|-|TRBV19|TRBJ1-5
TGTGCCAGTTCCGACAGCGGCAATCAGCCCCAGCATTTT
CASSDSGNQPQHF
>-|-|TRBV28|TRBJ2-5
TGTGCCAGCAGTTTATGGGGCCAGCAAGAGACCCAGTACTTC
CASSLWGQQETQYF
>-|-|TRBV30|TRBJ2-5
TGTGCCTGGATCCGGCCGGGAGAGACCCAGTACTTC
CAWIRPGETQYF
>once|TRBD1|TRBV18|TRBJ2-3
TGTGCCAGCTCACCACCGGGACAGGGGGCCGCAGATACGCAGTATTTT
CASSPPGQGAADTQYF
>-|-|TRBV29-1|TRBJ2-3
TGCAGCGTCGCCGAAGGACAGACAGATACGCAGTATTTT
CSVAEGQTDTQYF
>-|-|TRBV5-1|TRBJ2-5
TGCGCCAGCAGCTTGGTCGGGTTGGGAGAGACCCAGTACTTC
CASSLVGLGETQYF
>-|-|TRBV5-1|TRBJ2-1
TGCGCCAGCTCTCTACCTCTTGGTGAGCAGTTCTTC
CASSLPLGEQFF
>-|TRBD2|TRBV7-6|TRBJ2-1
TGTGCCAGCAGCCCCCTAGCGGCATCCTACAATGAGCAGTTCTTC
CASSPLAASYNEQFF
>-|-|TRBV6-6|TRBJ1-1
TGTGCCAGCAGTTACTCAGAGTTGAACACTGAAGCTTTCTTT
CASSYSELNTEAFF
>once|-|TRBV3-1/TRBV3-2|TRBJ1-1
TGTGCCAGCAGCCTGGGACATCTGAACACTGAAGCTTTCTTT
CASSLGHLNTEAFF
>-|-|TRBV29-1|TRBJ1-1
TGCAGCGGGCTCTCTTGGACTGAAGCTTTCTTT
CSGLSWTEAFF
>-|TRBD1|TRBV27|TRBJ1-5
TGTGCCAGCAGCCCCTTCCTCCGAGACAGGGGCTGGAGCAATCAGCCCCAGCATTTT
CASSPFLRDRGWSNQPQHF
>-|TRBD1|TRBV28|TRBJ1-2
TGTGCCAGCGGTCCCACCCGGACAGGAGACTATGGCTACACCTTC
CASGPTRTGDYGYTF
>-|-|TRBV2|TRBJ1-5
TGTGCCAGCAGTTGGGGGGGCGGCAATCAGCCCCAGCATTTT
CASSWGGGNQPQHF